Shown below are 11 T cell receptor beta chains from a single sample sequenced in a study of OX40 agonist ivuxolimab in advanced cancers. Sequencing was performed with immunoSEQ multiplex PCR; in TCRdb, only in-frame clones are kept and a portion is missing. The table records approximately 160,000 clones, 85% to 95% of them present only once. The sample here was CD4+ or CD8+ T cells sorted from blood, taken in a trial of the OX40 agonist ivuxolimab. Receptors originate from an adult with an advanced solid tumor such as melanoma, head and neck, liver or kidney cancer.

This rearrangement joins TRBV6-5 to TRBJ2-3, with a weak D call TRBD2 (6 bases). The germline CDR1 and CDR2 sequences are MNHEY and SVGAGI. This CDR3 has 14 residues. Deletions cut 6 bases from V and 2 bases from J, with 12 bases between. The CDR3, as DNA: TGTGCCAGCAGCCCGGGACTTATCACAGATACGCAGTATTTT. It codes for CASSPGLITDTQYF.

This clone was found once. The V and J genes are TRBV19 and TRBJ1-2; 7 bases match TRBD1. V shed 6 bases, J shed 3 bases, and the junction held 7 bases outside the gene matches. The germline V gene has CDR1 LNHDA and CDR2 SQIVND (reference sequence). The CDR3 sequence is 14 residues long. CDR3 sequence (DNA): TGTGCCAGTAGAGCCGGGACAGCTGACTATGGCTACACCTTC. This encodes CASRAGTADYGYTF.

This clone appeared a few times. V usage is TRBV7-2 and J usage is TRBJ1-6; D is uncertain. The CDR3 has 14 amino acids. Trimming pared 5 bases from V and 7 bases from J, leaving 12 bases between. Germline V gives CDR1 SGHTA, CDR2 FQGNSA. CDR3 in amino acids: CASSPGFVNSPLHF. CDR3 coding DNA: TGTGCCAGCAGCCCGGGATTTGTGAATTCACCCCTCCACTTT.

The rearrangement links TRBV19 to TRBJ1-1; 8 bases map to TRBD1. From germline, CDR1 is LNHDA and CDR2 SQIVND (reference sequence). The CDR3 totals 17 residues. J was trimmed by 3 bases and V by 6 bases; bases with no gene match: 15. Here the CDR3 reads CASSSSGQVLSHTEAFF. The CDR3 region has the DNA TGTGCCAGTAGCTCTTCGGGACAGGTCCTATCCCACACTGAAGCTTTCTTT.

The V gene is TRBV5-1, the J gene TRBJ1-2; possibly TRBD1 for D (5 bases). The V gene's germline CDR1 is SGHRS and CDR2 YFSETQ. V was cut by 0 bases and J by 4 bases, with 13 bases left in between. This CDR3 comprises 15 residues. CDR3 protein: CASSLGTGSPYGYTF. The CDR3 coding sequence is TGCGCCAGCAGCTTGGGTACAGGTTCCCCCTATGGCTACACCTTC.

CDR3 nucleotide sequence: TGTGCCAGCAGCCCCGAGGAGTGGGATACGCAGTATTTT. Its translation: CASSPEEWDTQYF. V gene TRBV7-7 combines with J gene TRBJ2-3; D unclear. The CDR3 consists of 13 residues. V lost 5 bases and J lost 6, with 12 bases in between. Per germline, CDR1 SSHAT and CDR2 FNYEAQ (reference sequence).

A single count supports this clone. The chain has TRBV19 and TRBJ1-1; 8 nucleotides agree with TRBD1. V shed 3 bases and J 6 bases; nucleotides not matched to a gene: 9. Germline lookup yields CDR1 LNHDA and CDR2 SQIVND (reference sequence). The CDR3 consists of 15 residues. The chain's CDR3 is CASSIRQGRRAEAFF. The CDR3 region has the DNA TGTGCCAGTAGTATTAGACAGGGGCGGAGGGCTGAAGCTTTCTTT.

This chain uses TRBV2 with TRBJ1-1; 10 bases are shared with TRBD1. J was trimmed by 11 bases and V by 6 bases; bases with no gene match: 3. Germline loops: CDR1 SNHLY, CDR2 FYNNEI. The CDR3 has 11 residues. This CDR3 is CASRGTGAAFF. The CDR3 DNA is TGTGCCAGCAGGGGGACAGGGGCGGCTTTCTTT.

To note about this clone: Additional DNA sequences in this sample encode the identical CDR3. The chain is built from TRBV18 and TRBJ2-5; the D call may be TRBD1 or TRBD2 (5 bases each). CDR3 size: 13 residues. The V gene's germline CDR1 is KGHSH and CDR2 LQKENI. V was shortened by 4 bases and J by 2 bases, with 8 bases between the two germline ends. The CDR3, as DNA: TGTGCCAGCTCACGGGACCTACAAGAGACCCAGTACTTC. Its protein is CASSRDLQETQYF.

This chain joins TRBV9 and TRBJ1-1, with D possibly matching TRBD1 (6 bases). The CDR3 extends over 13 amino acids. V gave up 4 bases and J gave up 5 bases, with 12 bases separating them. The germline V gene encodes CDR1 SGDLS and CDR2 YYNGEE. The DNA for the CDR3 is TGTGCCAGCAGCCCGGGGGGGCGGACTGAAGCTTTCTTT. Its protein is CASSPGGRTEAFF.

The J gene is TRBJ2-3, the V gene TRBV5-1, with 8 positions matching TRBD2. This CDR3 has 14 amino acids. Germline-derived CDR1 and CDR2 are SGHRS and YFSETQ. Unmatched junction bases numbered 4, after V lost 4 bases and J lost 3 bases. CDR3 region: CASSVGGGTDTQYF. CDR3 DNA sequence: TGCGCCAGCAGCGTCGGCGGGGGGACAGATACGCAGTATTTT.